This TCR beta chain was sequenced for a study of identifying expanded T cells in peripheral blood. Looked up from germline, CDR1 is LNHNV and CDR2 is YYDKDF (reference sequence). Deletions cut 2 bases from V and 5 bases from J, with 10 bases between. This CDR3 has 14 amino acids. The method was immunoSEQ multiplex PCR; TCRdb's version includes in-frame clones alone and lacks a portion of them. This table holds 70,000 to 95,000 clones, 85% to 90% found once. The chain recombines TRBV15 with TRBJ1-3; perhaps TRBD1 as D (5 bases). Specimen: blood. The receptor comes from a person aged 18 to 70 in good health. Here the CDR3 reads CATSRSRQRNTIYF. The CDR3 nucleotides are TGTGCCACCAGCAGATCCCGACAGCGAAACACCATATATTTT.